One and the same sample provided the 7 T cell receptor beta chains below, sequenced in a study of T cell responses to AZD1222 COVID-19 vaccine. TCRdb's copy holds only in-frame clones and misses some; the assay was immunoSEQ multiplex PCR. The sample carries 110,000 to 150,000 clones, around nine tenths recorded once. This specimen consisted of peripheral blood, obtained on day 0 of AZD1222 vaccination. The receptors here all came from an adult in good health.

The chain joins TRBV6-2 or TRBV6-3 to TRBJ1-1; D is perhaps TRBD1 (6 bases). With 0 bases removed from V and 3 bases from J, the gap between germline ends came to 8 bases. Germline lookup yields CDR1 MNHEY and CDR2 SVGEGT. This CDR3 region has 14 residues. The CDR3 loop is CASSYSRGDTEAFF. DNA of the CDR3: TGTGCCAGCAGTTACTCGAGGGGGGACACTGAAGCTTTCTTT.

This chain connects TRBV19 to TRBJ1-3, with a weak D call TRBD1 (6 bases). The ends were cut back, 6 bases at V and 2 bases at J, with 17 bases in the middle. This CDR3 has 16 amino acids. Germline values: CDR1 LNHDA, CDR2 SQIVND (reference sequence). The CDR3 loop is CASRRTVLATGNTIYF. The CDR3 coding sequence is TGTGCCAGTAGGAGGACAGTGTTGGCAACTGGAAACACCATATATTTT.

This chain uses TRBV10-1 with TRBJ1-2; D unresolved. This CDR3 is 12 amino acids long. The germline V gene encodes CDR1 WNHNN and CDR2 SYGVQD (reference sequence). The V gene lost 10 bases and the J gene lost 5 bases, with 14 bases spanning the gap. As DNA, the CDR3 is TGCGCCACAAAGGAATTCGCGTATGGCTACACCTTC. This encodes CATKEFAYGYTF.

This chain links TRBV5-1 with TRBJ2-7, with 8 bases identical to TRBD1. Germline V gives CDR1 SGHRS, CDR2 YFSETQ. The CDR3 is made up of 14 amino acids. The J segment lost 5 bases and the V segment lost 4 bases, leaving 8 bases of the junction unmatched. CDR3 in DNA: TGCGCCAGCAGCCCCACGGACAGGGAAAACGAGCAGTACTTC. Translating gives CASSPTDRENEQYF.

This clone appeared once. The chain recombines TRBV12-3 or TRBV12-4 with TRBJ1-1; D possibly corresponds to TRBD1 (5 bases). The CDR3 sequence is 13 residues long. V was pared by 6 bases and J by 1 base, with 9 bases between. The CDR3 DNA reads as TGTGCCAGCAGCTGGGACTGGAACACTGAAGCTTTCTTT. Protein sequence: CASSWDWNTEAFF.

The chain combines TRBV11-2 with TRBJ2-5, with TRBD1 matching 8 bases. CDR1 and CDR2 (germline): SGHAT, FQNNGV. The CDR3 extends over 15 amino acids. The J segment lost 4 bases and the V segment lost 0 bases, leaving 4 bases of the junction unmatched. DNA for the CDR3: TGTGCCAGCAGCTTAGACGGAGACAGGGGAGAGACCCAGTACTTC. It is translated as CASSLDGDRGETQYF.

The chain employs TRBV18 and TRBJ2-1; D perhaps matches TRBD1 (6 bases). The V and J ends lost 6 bases and 5 bases respectively, with 14 bases between them. CDR3 length: 14 residues. The germline V gene has CDR1 KGHSH and CDR2 LQKENI. CDR3 sequence: CASSPGVLDNEQFF. The CDR3 DNA reads TGTGCCAGCTCTCCAGGGGTTTTGGACAATGAGCAGTTCTTC.